These 9 T cell receptor beta chains were all obtained from the same sample, sequenced in a study of blood T cells in healthy people across ages. A sample-barcoded 5' primer and a J-beta primer mix were used in a second PCR of about 7 to 11 cycles. Each CDR3 protein gets one entry after TCRdb re-called the 5' RACE reads with MiXCR. The repertoire holds roughly 680,000 distinct CDR3 sequences, with roughly 20% as singletons. The sequenced sample was blood. These receptors all stem from a man between 70 and 80 years old in good health.

This clonotype is termed medium-sized. The rearrangement links TRBV28 to TRBJ2-7, with D hard to call. This CDR3 contains 12 residues. The V gene lost 0 bases and the J gene lost 6 bases, with 6 bases spanning the gap. Germline V gives CDR1 MDHEN, CDR2 SYDVKM. DNA for the CDR3: TGTGCCAGCAGTTTATGGGCTGGCGAGCAGTACTTC. Its protein is CASSLWAGEQYF.

This clonotype was found a few times. The chain is built from TRBV25-1 and TRBJ2-5; tentatively, D is TRBD1 or TRBD2 (5 bases each). The V gene's germline CDR1 is MGHDK and CDR2 SYGVNS. CDR3 size: 11 residues. The germline V and J ends were trimmed by 6 bases and 12 bases, with 14 bases remaining between them. The CDR3 loop reads CASRTGLIEYF. The CDR3 DNA sequence: TGTGCCAGCAGGACGGGGCTGATAGAGTACTTC.

This clonotype was counted between two and nine times. The chain is built from TRBV9 and TRBJ2-2, with D unclear. In germline, CDR1 is SGDLS, CDR2 YYNGEE. The ends were cut back, 0 bases at V and 2 bases at J, with 5 bases in the middle. The CDR3 length is 14 residues. The CDR3 nucleotides read TGTGCCAGCAGCGTAGTTGATAACACCGGGGAGCTGTTTTTT. Its translation is CASSVVDNTGELFF.

The table lists this clonotype with a few counts. The CDR3 spells CASSARSDTGELFF. Here the CDR3 DNA reads TGTGCCAGCAGCGCCCGATCCGACACCGGGGAGCTGTTTTTT. The chain couples TRBV7-2 to TRBJ2-2; D unresolved. V dropped 5 bases and J dropped 3 bases, with 10 bases sitting between them. The germline V gene has CDR1 SGHTA and CDR2 FQGNSA. The CDR3 has 14 amino acids. The complete variable domain, with remaining parts taken from reference TRBV7-2 and TRBJ2-2, reads GAGVSQSPSNKVTEKGKDVELRCDPISGHTALYWYRQSLGQGLEFLIYFQGNSAPDKSGLPSDRFSAERTGGSVSTLTIQRTQQEDSAVYLCASSARSDTGELFFGEGSRLTVL.

The V call is TRBV7-9, the J call TRBJ2-1; a possible D gene is TRBD1 (6 bases). Trimming shortened V by 8 bases and J by 9 bases, and 23 bases separated the two germline ends. Per the germline V gene, CDR1 is SEHNR and CDR2 is FQNEAQ (reference sequence). This CDR3 has 15 residues. The CDR3 sequence is CASPEGPTGFSEQFF. Written as DNA, the CDR3 is TGTGCCAGCCCAGAGGGCCCCACAGGGTTCAGTGAGCAGTTCTTC.

This clonotype has a handful of counts. A much larger clone differs from this one at a single base, so this may be a read error. This CDR3 fails to terminate in the conserved phenylalanine or tryptophan, so it likely reflects a read error. The chain couples TRBV7-9 to TRBJ2-7, with D uncertain. The CDR3 consists of 14 residues. Trimming cost V 2 bases and J 0 bases, with 8 bases left between them. CDR1 is SEHNR, CDR2 FQNEAQ, per germline (reference sequence). The CDR3 region is CASSLSANSYEQYL. The CDR3 nucleotides are TGTGCCAGCAGCTTATCAGCCAACTCCTACGAGCAGTACCTC.

There are a few counts of this clonotype. The chain joins TRBV20-1 to TRBJ2-3; D is tentatively TRBD1 or TRBD2 (5 bases each). CDR1 and CDR2 from the germline V gene are DFQATT and SNEGSKA (reference sequence). The length of the CDR3 is 15 residues. V lost 3 bases and J lost 3, with 16 bases in between. CDR3 sequence: CSASPRERTTDTQYF. The CDR3, as DNA: TGCAGTGCTAGTCCCAGGGAGAGAACAACAGATACGCAGTATTTT.

This clonotype was counted only a few times. This rearrangement joins TRBV4-1 to TRBJ2-5; D assignment may be TRBD1 or TRBD2 (5 bases each). The J call could be wrong; TRBJ2-7 is a better fit for the DNA end. Per the germline V gene, CDR1 is MGHRA and CDR2 is YSYEKL. This CDR3 is 16 amino acids long. In DNA form, the CDR3 reads TGCGCCAGCAGCCAGGAAACGGGACGGCTGTCCTACGAGCAGTACTTC. Its protein product is CASSQETGRLSYEQYF.

In its sample, this clonotype was seen a few times. This sequence joins TRBV2 and TRBJ2-5; TRBD2 might be the D (6 bases). Trimming removed 6 bases from V and 5 bases from J, with 19 bases in between. Germline-derived CDR1 and CDR2 are SNHLY and FYNNEI. CDR3 length: 15 residues. CDR3 sequence (DNA): TGTGCCAGCAGCCTCGTAAGTGCGGGACCGGAGACCCAGTACTTC. This gives the protein CASSLVSAGPETQYF.